This entry lists 26 T cell receptor beta chains sequenced from one sample in a study of blood T cells in healthy people across ages. The second PCR ran about 6 to 12 cycles with a sample-barcoded 5' primer and J-beta primers. A single record per CDR3 protein comes from TCRdb applying MiXCR to the 5' RACE reads. The table includes hundreds of thousands of distinct CDR3 sequences, roughly 64% detected once. The material sequenced was blood. These receptors were collected from a man aged 30-40 years in good health.

This clonotype has just a few counts. The J gene is TRBJ2-1, the V gene TRBV2, with 7 bases lining up with TRBD2. V lost 3 bases and J lost 10; bases outside the gene matches: 15. From germline, CDR1 is SNHLY and CDR2 FYNNEI. There are 16 residues in the CDR3. CDR3 in DNA: TGTGCCAGCAGTGAGGAAGAGCGGGATCCACCCAGAGAGCAGTTCTTC. This translates into CASSEEERDPPREQFF.

V usage is TRBV6-1 and J usage is TRBJ1-2, with TRBD1 matching over 7 bases. The CDR3 extends over 17 amino acids. Germline V lookup: CDR1 MNHNS, CDR2 SASEGT. Trimming cost V 4 bases and J 8 bases; bases outside gene matches: 19. CDR3 in DNA: TGTGCCAGCAGTGGAGGAGGGGGCGCGAATACCTCGGCCGGCTACACCTTC. It translates to CASSGGGGANTSAGYTF.

There are a few counts of this clonotype. The chain couples TRBV7-2 to TRBJ2-1; 12 positions match TRBD2. Germline loops: CDR1 SGHTA, CDR2 FQGNSA. The CDR3 loop spans 14 amino acids. The ends lost 1 base at V and 14 bases at J; junction bases unmatched: 6. Here the CDR3 DNA reads TGTGCCAGCAGCTTAGGACTAGCGGGAGTACGTGAGTTCTTC. This translates into CASSLGLAGVREFF.

In this sample, this clonotype turned up once. The chain joins TRBV4-3 to TRBJ1-5; maybe TRBD1 (5 bases). V was trimmed by 0 bases and J by 4 bases, leaving 10 bases between them. CDR1 is LGHNA and CDR2 is YSLEER in the germline V gene. The CDR3 totals 15 residues. The CDR3 coding sequence is TGCGCCAGCAGCCAAGACCAGGGTGCGAATCAGCCCCAGCATTTT. Protein: CASSQDQGANQPQHF.

This clonotype was seen more than once but under ten times. The chain employs TRBV7-6 and TRBJ2-5; D may match TRBD1 or TRBD2 (5 bases each). The DNA end favors TRBJ2-7, so the J call may be wrong. CDR1 and CDR2 (germline): SGHVS, FNYEAQ. The CDR3 spans 13 residues. In DNA, the CDR3 is TGTGCCAGCAGCTACGATTTGGGGGACGAGCAGTACTTC. Translated, it gives CASSYDLGDEQYF.

The rearrangement uses TRBV7-2 and TRBJ1-2; no reliable D call. Per germline, CDR1 SGHTA and CDR2 FQGNSA. V dropped 1 base and J dropped 6 bases, with 12 bases sitting between them. The CDR3 totals 14 residues. CDR3 DNA sequence: TGTGCCAGCAGCTTAGGGCAGGCCTTTGATGGCTACACCTTC. Its protein product is CASSLGQAFDGYTF.

The CDR3 loop reads CASSLDPWGEQFF. The CDR3 DNA sequence: TGTGCCAGCAGTTTGGACCCCTGGGGTGAGCAGTTCTTC. The chain employs TRBV12-3 or TRBV12-4 and TRBJ2-1; D uncertain. V shed 3 bases and J shed 9 bases, with 12 bases lying between them. The CDR3 spans 13 residues.

The rearrangement uses TRBV7-2 and TRBJ2-7, with TRBD2 matching 8 bases. The last part of the DNA fits TRBJ2-5 better; the J call may be wrong. Per germline, CDR1 SGHTA and CDR2 FQGNSA. The CDR3 covers 14 residues. CDR3 DNA: TGTGCCAGCAGCCGCCTCGGGGGGGCACAGACCCAGTACTTC. The encoded protein is CASSRLGGAQTQYF.

This sequence joins TRBV29-1 and TRBJ1-1; no firm D call. CDR3 length: 13 amino acids. Germline V gene sequence: CDR1 SQVTM, CDR2 ANQGSEA. The V gene lost 6 bases and the J gene lost 1 base, with 12 bases spanning the gap. The chain's CDR3 is CSVSDPRNTEAFF. The CDR3 nucleotides are TGCAGCGTGAGTGATCCACGGAACACTGAAGCTTTCTTT. Filled out from reference TRBV29-1 and TRBJ1-1, the complete variable domain reads SAVISQKPSRDICQRGTSLTIQCQVDSQVTMMFWYRQQPGQSLTLIATANQGSEATYESGFVIDKFPISRPNLTFSTLTVSNMSPEDSSIYLCSVSDPRNTEAFFGQGTRLTVV.

This sequence joins TRBV7-9 and TRBJ2-3; D is undetermined. V lost 1 base, J lost 2 bases, and 10 bases lay in between. CDR1 is SEHNR, CDR2 FQNEAQ, per germline (reference sequence). The CDR3 length is 15 residues. CDR3 DNA sequence: TGTGCCAGCAGCTTAGAAGTCACAAACACAGATACGCAGTATTTT. Protein sequence: CASSLEVTNTDTQYF.

The V call is TRBV18, the J call TRBJ2-3; 11 bases agree with TRBD2. With 6 bases clipped from V and 6 bases from J, the junction kept 11 bases outside the gene matches. In germline, CDR1 is KGHSH, CDR2 LQKENI. This CDR3 is 16 amino acids long. The CDR3 coding sequence is TGTGCCAGCTCCCGTAGCGGGGGGGCTTCCCTGGATACGCAGTATTTT. Its translation: CASSRSGGASLDTQYF.

This chain links TRBV29-1 with TRBJ2-7, with TRBD1 as a possible D gene (6 bases). CDR1 and CDR2 from the germline V gene are SQVTM and ANQGSEA. V lost 7 bases and J 3 bases, leaving 10 bases between the germline ends. The CDR3 loop spans 11 amino acids. In DNA form, the CDR3 reads TGCAGCGGTTACAGGGACTACGAGCAGTACTTC. Its translation is CSGYRDYEQYF.

The table lists this clonotype with a few counts. The V gene is TRBV7-2, the J gene TRBJ2-5; D gene unclear. Germline V CDR1 and CDR2: SGHTA, FQGNSA. There are 13 residues in the CDR3. The V end lost 1 base, the J end lost 0 bases, and 3 bases lay between the germline ends. In DNA, the CDR3 is TGTGCCAGCAGCTTAGTTCACCAAGAGACCCAGTACTTC. This codes for CASSLVHQETQYF.

This clonotype occurred a few times. The rearrangement uses TRBV11-1 and TRBJ2-1; the D gene is possibly TRBD2 (5 bases). Looked up from germline, CDR1 is SGHAT and CDR2 is FQDESV (reference sequence). There are 13 residues in the CDR3. Trimming removed 5 bases at V and 9 bases at J, with 14 bases between. CDR3 loop: CASSTTEEAEQFF. The CDR3 bases are TGTGCCAGCAGCACGACGGAGGAAGCTGAGCAGTTCTTC.

This clonotype was counted a single time. This chain joins TRBV5-1 and TRBJ2-1; D gene uncertain. Germline V gene lookup returns CDR1 SGHRS and CDR2 YFSETQ. This CDR3 is built from 16 residues. The V end was cut by 2 bases, the J end by 0 bases, with 12 bases between. The CDR3, as DNA: TGCGCCAGCAGCTTTGTGGCGGTGAGCTCCTACAATGAGCAGTTCTTC. Its translation: CASSFVAVSSYNEQFF.

The chain employs TRBV12-3 or TRBV12-4 and TRBJ1-1; D is possibly TRBD1 (5 bases). The CDR3 spans 12 residues. The ends were cut back, 11 bases at V and 2 bases at J, with 12 bases in the middle. CDR3 protein: CAGIGDNTEAFF. The CDR3 DNA reads as TGTGCCGGGATTGGGGACAACACTGAAGCTTTCTTT.

V and J are TRBV6-1 and TRBJ1-1; 7 bases line up with TRBD1. This CDR3 has 14 residues. The germline gives CDR1 MNHNS, CDR2 SASEGT. With 5 bases clipped from V and 2 bases from J, the junction kept 5 bases outside the gene matches. The CDR3 loop is CASSTGEFNTEAFF. The CDR3 nucleotides read TGTGCCAGCAGTACAGGGGAGTTTAACACTGAAGCTTTCTTT.

The rearrangement joins TRBV5-1 to TRBJ2-5, with TRBD1 matching over 8 bases. This CDR3 is 18 amino acids long. Germline values: CDR1 SGHRS, CDR2 YFSETQ. With 2 bases clipped from V and 4 bases from J, the junction kept 16 bases outside the gene matches. DNA of the CDR3: TGCGCCAGCAGCTTAGCTCCTGCCAGGGGGCGCGCAGTAGAGACCCAGTACTTC. Translated, it gives CASSLAPARGRAVETQYF. Looking up the rest from reference TRBV5-1 and TRBJ2-5 gives the full variable domain: KAGVTQTPRYLIKTRGQQVTLSCSPISGHRSVSWYQQTPGQGLQFLFEYFSETQRNKGNFPGRFSGRQFSNSRSEMNVSTLELGDSALYLCASSLAPARGRAVETQYFGPGTRLLVL.

This chain uses TRBV27 with TRBJ2-3, with 11 positions matching TRBD2. Trimming took 4 bases from V and 7 from J; bases not matched to a gene: 10. Germline V CDR1 and CDR2: MNHEY, SMNVEV (reference sequence). The CDR3 has 16 amino acids. The CDR3: CASSSTTSGMVNTQYF. The CDR3 bases are TGTGCCAGCAGTTCGACGACTAGCGGGATGGTGAATACGCAGTATTTT.

The chain has TRBV4-1 and TRBJ1-1; D call uncertain. Germline assignment: CDR1 MGHRA and CDR2 YSYEKL. The germline V and J ends were trimmed by 5 bases and 4 bases, with 11 bases remaining between them. CDR3 length: 13 amino acids. The CDR3 reads CASSYTGGTEAFF. The CDR3 nucleotides read TGCGCCAGCAGCTATACGGGAGGCACTGAAGCTTTCTTT.

V gene TRBV4-3 combines with J gene TRBJ2-1; TRBD1 might be the D (8 bases). This CDR3 has 16 amino acids. Looked up from germline, CDR1 is LGHNA and CDR2 is YSLEER. The ends were cut back, 0 bases at V and 12 bases at J, with 21 bases in the middle. The CDR3 reads CASSQEGLVGGQGQFF. The DNA of the CDR3 is TGCGCCAGCAGCCAAGAAGGACTAGTTGGCGGACAGGGGCAGTTCTTC.

In its sample, this clonotype was seen many times. V and J are TRBV28 and TRBJ2-7, with TRBD1 matching over 7 bases. This CDR3 is built from 12 residues. The germline V gene encodes CDR1 MDHEN and CDR2 SYDVKM. The V segment lost 6 bases and the J segment 5 bases; nucleotides outside the gene matches: 4. CDR3 DNA: TGTGCCAGCAGATCCACAGGGGACGAGCAGTACTTC. This codes for CASRSTGDEQYF.

This CDR3 is CASSDRGGSRTQPQHF. DNA for the CDR3: TGTGCCAGCAGTGACAGGGGAGGTTCTCGAACTCAGCCCCAGCATTTT. The chain employs TRBV6-4 and TRBJ1-5; D may be TRBD1 (5 bases). CDR1 and CDR2 from the germline V gene are MRHNA and SNTAGT. Trimming pared 2 bases from V and 6 bases from J, leaving 17 bases between. CDR3 length equals 16 residues.

This clonotype was counted only a few times. The genes are TRBV10-3 and TRBJ1-6, with D possibly being TRBD1 (5 bases). Germline V gives CDR1 ENHRY, CDR2 SYGVKD. This CDR3 region has 13 residues. The V end was cut by 5 bases, the J end by 7 bases, with 9 bases between. This chain's CDR3 is CAISNAGNSPLHF. DNA of the CDR3: TGTGCCATCAGTAACGCAGGGAATTCACCCCTCCACTTT.

The chain employs TRBV9 and TRBJ2-3; perhaps TRBD2 as D (5 bases). V was cut by 2 bases and J by 2 bases, with 6 bases left in between. CDR1 and CDR2 from the germline V gene are SGDLS and YYNGEE. The CDR3 is 13 residues long. The CDR3: CASSVGITDTQYF. The CDR3 DNA reads TGTGCCAGCAGCGTCGGGATCACAGATACGCAGTATTTT. Full variable domain (rest looked up from reference TRBV9 and TRBJ2-3): DSGVTQTPKHLITATGQRVTLRCSPRSGDLSVYWYQQSLDQGLQFLIQYYNGEERAKGNILERFSAQQFPDLHSELNLSSLELGDSALYFCASSVGITDTQYFGPGTRLTVL.

This chain joins TRBV9 and TRBJ2-1, with 7 positions matching TRBD2. Trimming at V came to 0 bases and at J to 4 bases, leaving 7 bases not matched to a gene. This CDR3 is 16 amino acids long. Germline V gives CDR1 SGDLS, CDR2 YYNGEE. Here the CDR3 DNA reads TGTGCCAGCAGCGTAGCGGGCGGGAGCCTATACAATGAGCAGTTCTTC. This translates into CASSVAGGSLYNEQFF.